This T cell receptor beta chain was captured in a study of T cells expressing NK-cell markers (dated by TCRdb to 2018 to 2020). Study-level background: Three sorted T-cell subsets (CD3+CD56+NKG2C+, CD3+CD56+NKG2C- and CD3+CD56-NKG2C+) from 7 to 9 donors had their TCR beta-chain repertoires profiled. Among the eight sequenced donors, only one was HCMV-seronegative, while the other seven were HCMV-seropositive. All eight donors whose samples were sequenced were randomly selected healthy volunteers, three of them men and five women. Libraries were sequenced as 2 x 150 bp reads on Illumina HiSeq 2000/2500, MiSeq or NextSeq. Results the study describes overall, beyond this receptor: Those dominant clonotypes were again the most abundant among CD3+CD56-NKG2C+ cells in several donors, at roughly 25-60.1%. Whether the expanded NKG2C-expressing T cell clones were specific for HCMV antigens remained unclear. In roughly 6 donors, the dominant CD3+CD56+NKG2C+ clonotypes ranked among the top 10 CD8+ clonotypes, making up roughly 1.0-7.0% of CD8+ T cells.

There are 14 amino acids in the CDR3, from cysteine to phenylalanine inclusive. No DNA is given. The germline V gene encodes CDR1 ENHRY and CDR2 SYGVKD. Sequencer: Illumina HiSeq 2000. TCR beta cDNA libraries were prepared using 5'RACE template switching, which introduced a universal primer site and unique molecular identifiers. cDNA synthesis was primed from the TCR beta constant segment, followed by two successive PCR amplification steps. Concerning the study's data processing: Reads were demultiplexed and grouped by UMI with MIGEC, and clonotypes were assembled and quantified with MiTCR. To exclude erroneous sequences, only TCR cDNA sequences supported by at least two reads were retained. The tcR package was used for downstream repertoire analysis, and clonotypes were matched between fractions using CDR3 nucleotide sequence together with V segment. VDJmatch was used to annotate antigen specificity against VDJdb, with one amino acid substitution in CDR3 permitted. After the reads were reprocessed by TCRdb, one entry was made per CDR3 protein sequence, with no DNA. The V and J calls follow TCRdb's processing rather than the paper's. The sample's table covers 150,000 to 200,000 distinct CDR3 sequences. The top ten constitute around 20% of the sample.

HCMV-specific IgG was detected in serum with a commercial ELISA kit to determine HCMV serostatus. Peripheral blood mononuclear cells were isolated from blood by Ficoll density gradient centrifugation. For this clonotype: Its antigen is unknown.

The material sequenced was blood T cells: a sorted CD56 or NKG2C T cell subset, CD4+ or CD8+ T cells, or bulk PBMC T cells (not recorded which). The chain joins TRBV10-3 to TRBJ1-2. This clonotype was obtained from a man aged 18-75 years in good health. The CDR3 protein: CAISESINGYGYTF.